One sample yielded the 10 T cell receptor beta chains listed below, sequenced in a study of cytotoxic CD8 clonotypes in ibrutinib-treated CLL. Method: immunoSEQ multiplex PCR; TCRdb's copy keeps in-frame clones and lacks some. Of fewer than 90,000 clones in the sample, under 70% were seen once. The sequencing here drew on PBMCs, taken after 12 months of ibrutinib treatment. The receptor source for this set is a human donor with chronic lymphocytic leukemia.

This clone was found once. The J gene is TRBJ2-1, the V gene TRBV25-1; D is ambiguous. The CDR3 spans 14 residues. V was trimmed by 7 bases and J by 0 bases, leaving 10 bases between them. Per germline, CDR1 MGHDK and CDR2 SYGVNS. CDR3 nucleotides: TGTGCCAGCATAAGGGTGACCTCCTACAATGAGCAGTTCTTC. Its protein product is CASIRVTSYNEQFF.

The chain couples TRBV7-2 to TRBJ2-1, with no clear D. Germline CDR1 and CDR2: SGHTA and FQGNSA. This CDR3 has 15 amino acids. V was shortened by 6 bases and J by 1 base, with 13 bases between the two germline ends. CDR3 DNA sequence: TGTGCCAGCAGTAAAGAGAGGAGATCCTACAATGAGCAGTTCTTC. This encodes CASSKERRSYNEQFF.

The genes are TRBV15 and TRBJ2-1, with 7 nucleotides matching TRBD2. This CDR3 has 16 residues. CDR1 is LNHNV and CDR2 is YYDKDF in the germline V gene (reference sequence). The J segment lost 9 bases and the V segment lost 0 bases, leaving 11 bases of the junction unmatched. The CDR3 bases are TGTGCCACCAGCAGAGATAAGAGGACTAGTTTCGCTGAGCAGTTCTTC. It yields the protein CATSRDKRTSFAEQFF.

The chain carries TRBV5-1 and TRBJ2-1; 8 bases match TRBD2. The CDR3 consists of 15 residues. The V gene end was trimmed by 5 bases and the J gene end by 1 base; junction bases not matched to a gene: 5. Germline CDR1 is SGHRS and CDR2 is YFSETQ. The CDR3 DNA is TGCGCCAGCAGAACTAGCGGAATTTCCTACAATGAGCAGTTCTTC. This sequence encodes CASRTSGISYNEQFF.

The J gene is TRBJ2-5, the V gene TRBV16, with 9 bases lining up with TRBD1. CDR1 is KGHSY, CDR2 FQNENV, per germline. The V and J ends lost 4 bases and 3 bases, in that order; junction bases with no gene match: 3. The CDR3 totals 14 residues. CDR3 nucleotide sequence: TGTGCCAGCAGCCCTTGGACAGGGGAAGAGACCCAGTACTTC. Its translation: CASSPWTGEETQYF.

V and J are TRBV2 and TRBJ1-1, with a tentative D call TRBD1 (5 bases). V lost 8 bases and J lost 1, with 11 bases in between. Germline V gene sequence: CDR1 SNHLY, CDR2 FYNNEI. The CDR3 has 13 amino acids. As DNA, the CDR3 is TGTGCCAGCCAGGCAGGGCAGAACACTGAAGCTTTCTTT. It yields the protein CASQAGQNTEAFF.

The J gene is TRBJ2-7, the V gene TRBV29-1; D gene uncertain. Germline CDR1 reads SQVTM; CDR2 reads ANQGSEA. The CDR3 sequence is 12 residues long. The V gene lost 4 bases and the J gene lost 0 bases, with 7 bases spanning the gap. CDR3 DNA: TGCAGCGTTGCTCCGAGCTCCTACGAGCAGTACTTC. Its protein product is CSVAPSSYEQYF.

The rearrangement uses TRBV27 and TRBJ2-2; D call uncertain. The ends were cut back, 4 bases at V and 4 bases at J, with 10 bases in the middle. This CDR3 has 14 residues. CDR1 and CDR2 from the germline V gene are MNHEY and SMNVEV (reference sequence). The CDR3 region is CASSSSHLTGELFF. The CDR3 DNA is TGTGCCAGCAGTTCCTCACATCTCACCGGGGAGCTGTTTTTT.

V gene TRBV15 combines with J gene TRBJ1-5; maybe TRBD1 (5 bases). The ends were cut back, 5 bases at V and 0 bases at J, with 11 bases in the middle. Germline V gives CDR1 LNHNV, CDR2 YYDKDF (reference sequence). The CDR3 extends over 15 amino acids. The CDR3 loop is CATSRQKDSNQPQHF. The DNA of the CDR3 is TGTGCCACCAGCCGACAGAAAGATAGCAATCAGCCCCAGCATTTT.

In the case of this clone: At one boundary the junction diverges from the germline segment, which might be a read error. The chain joins TRBV9 to TRBJ1-2, with TRBD1 identical over 7 bases. CDR1 and CDR2 (germline): SGDLS, YYNGEE. The CDR3 has 16 residues. CDR3: CASSVFDRVSKYGYTF. DNA for the CDR3: TGTGCCAGCAGCGTATTCGACAGGGTCTCTAAGTATGGCTACACCTTC.